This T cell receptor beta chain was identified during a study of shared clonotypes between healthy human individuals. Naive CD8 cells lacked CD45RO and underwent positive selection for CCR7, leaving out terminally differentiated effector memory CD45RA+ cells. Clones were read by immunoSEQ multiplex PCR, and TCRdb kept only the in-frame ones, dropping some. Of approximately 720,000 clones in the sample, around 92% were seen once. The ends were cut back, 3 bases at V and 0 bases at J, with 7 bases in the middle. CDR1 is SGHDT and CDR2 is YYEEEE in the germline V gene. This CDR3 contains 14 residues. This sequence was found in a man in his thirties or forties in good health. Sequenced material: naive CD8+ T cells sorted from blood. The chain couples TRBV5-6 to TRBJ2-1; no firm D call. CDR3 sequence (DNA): TGTGCCAGCAGCTCCTGGGACTCCTACAATGAGCAGTTCTTC. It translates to CASSSWDSYNEQFF.